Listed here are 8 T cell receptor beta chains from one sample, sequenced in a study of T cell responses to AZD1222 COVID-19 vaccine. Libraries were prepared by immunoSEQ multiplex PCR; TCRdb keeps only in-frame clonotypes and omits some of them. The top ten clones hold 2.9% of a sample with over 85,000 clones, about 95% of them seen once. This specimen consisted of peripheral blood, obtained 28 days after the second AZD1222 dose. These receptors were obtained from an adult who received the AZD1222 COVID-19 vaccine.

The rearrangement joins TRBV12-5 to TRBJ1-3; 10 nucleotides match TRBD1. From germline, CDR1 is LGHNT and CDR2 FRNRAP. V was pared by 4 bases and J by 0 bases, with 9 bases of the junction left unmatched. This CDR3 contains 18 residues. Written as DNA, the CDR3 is TGTGCTAGTGGTTCCATTCTGGGACAGGGGCTCTCTGGAAACACCATATATTTT. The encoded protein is CASGSILGQGLSGNTIYF.

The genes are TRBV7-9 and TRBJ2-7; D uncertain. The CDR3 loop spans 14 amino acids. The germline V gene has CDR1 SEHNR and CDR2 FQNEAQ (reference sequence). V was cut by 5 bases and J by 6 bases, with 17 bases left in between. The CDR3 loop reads CASSTYVGSGEQYF. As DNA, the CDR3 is TGTGCCAGCAGCACCTACGTCGGTTCAGGCGAGCAGTACTTC.

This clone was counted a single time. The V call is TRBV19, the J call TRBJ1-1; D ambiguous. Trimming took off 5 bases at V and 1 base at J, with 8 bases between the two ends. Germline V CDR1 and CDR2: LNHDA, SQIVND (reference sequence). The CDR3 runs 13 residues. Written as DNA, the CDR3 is TGTGCCAGTAGTGAGACACGGAACACTGAAGCTTTCTTT. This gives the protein CASSETRNTEAFF.

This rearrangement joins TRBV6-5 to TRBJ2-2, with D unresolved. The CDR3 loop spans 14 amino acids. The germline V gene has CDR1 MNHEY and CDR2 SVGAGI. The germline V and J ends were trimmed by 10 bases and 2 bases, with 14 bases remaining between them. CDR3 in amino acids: CAIVVWDNTGELFF. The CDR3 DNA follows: TGTGCCATTGTTGTTTGGGATAACACCGGGGAGCTGTTTTTT.

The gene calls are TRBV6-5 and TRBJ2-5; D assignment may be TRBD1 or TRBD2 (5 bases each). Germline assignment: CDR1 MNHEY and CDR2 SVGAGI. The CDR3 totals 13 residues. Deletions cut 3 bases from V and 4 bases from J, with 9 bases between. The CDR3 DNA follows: TGTGCCAGCAGTTATGGGGGAAGAGAGACCCAGTACTTC. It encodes CASSYGGRETQYF.

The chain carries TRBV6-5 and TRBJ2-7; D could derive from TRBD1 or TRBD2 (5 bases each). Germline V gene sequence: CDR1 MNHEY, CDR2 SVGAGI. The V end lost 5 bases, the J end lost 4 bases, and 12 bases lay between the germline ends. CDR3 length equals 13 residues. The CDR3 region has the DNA TGTGCCAGCAGTACCGGGGCCTATTACGAGCAGTACTTC. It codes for CASSTGAYYEQYF.

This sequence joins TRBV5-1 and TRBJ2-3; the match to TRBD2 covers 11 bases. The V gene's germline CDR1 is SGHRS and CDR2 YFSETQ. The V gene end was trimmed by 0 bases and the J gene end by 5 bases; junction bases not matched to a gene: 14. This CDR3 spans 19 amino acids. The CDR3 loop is CASSLENSGGARVRDTQYF. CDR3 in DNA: TGCGCCAGCAGCTTGGAGAATAGCGGGGGGGCCCGGGTGAGAGATACGCAGTATTTT.

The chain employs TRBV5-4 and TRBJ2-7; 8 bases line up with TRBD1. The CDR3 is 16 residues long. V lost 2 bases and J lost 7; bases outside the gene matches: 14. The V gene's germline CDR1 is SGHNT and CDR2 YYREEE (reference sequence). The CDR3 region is CASSFPAGQGAGEQYF. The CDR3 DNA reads TGTGCCAGCAGCTTTCCAGCAGGGCAGGGGGCCGGTGAGCAGTACTTC.